The rows below give T cell receptor beta chains drawn from one sample of a study of low-dose radiotherapy and immunotherapy resistance in tumors. Each CDR3 protein gets one entry after TCRdb re-called the reads with MiXCR. The data show about 100,000 distinct CDR3 sequences, around 20% seen once. The starting material was PBMCs, obtained after low-dose radiotherapy plus immunotherapy. Receptor source: a male donor with prostate cancer. Both conserved end residues are part of each CDR3. D genes are given only for firm matches. Some rows mark clone size as missing; the rest say once, few, many or name a class of expanded clone.

CDR3aa | CDR3nt | j_gene | len | v_gene | d_gene | abundance
CASSLLSGVSHEQFF | TGTGCCAGCAGCTTACTCAGCGGGGTTTCCCATGAGCAGTTCTTC | TRBJ2-1 | 15 | TRBV7-9 | TRBD2 | many
CSAVGRNTEAFF | TGCAGCGCCGTGGGGAGGAACACTGAAGCTTTCTTT | TRBJ1-1 | 12 | TRBV29-1 | NA | NA
CASSWGRGYTF | TGTGCCAGCAGCTGGGGGAGGGGCTACACCTTC | TRBJ1-2 | 11 | TRBV6-5 | NA | many
CASSVGLAFTQQFF | TGTGCCAGCAGCGTAGGTCTAGCCTTCACTCAGCAGTTCTTC | TRBJ2-1 | 14 | TRBV9 | NA | many
CASSHQGPNQPQHF | TGTGCCAGCAGCCACCAGGGTCCCAATCAGCCCCAGCATTTT | TRBJ1-5 | 14 | TRBV5-6 | NA | NA
CATAGHSYNEQFF | TGTGCCACCGCGGGCCATTCCTACAATGAGCAGTTCTTC | TRBJ2-1 | 13 | TRBV15 | NA | many
CASGGTDTQYF | TGTGCCAGCGGGGGGACAGATACGCAGTATTTT | TRBJ2-3 | 11 | TRBV6-8 | NA | many
CASSLGRSGANVLTF | TGTGCCAGCAGCTTAGGGCGCTCTGGGGCCAACGTCCTGACTTTC | TRBJ2-6 | 15 | TRBV7-9 | NA | many
CASSGRDRFYEQYF | TGTGCCAGCAGCGGGCGGGACAGATTCTACGAGCAGTACTTC | TRBJ2-7 | 14 | TRBV7-8 | NA | many
CASTLGGSYEQYF | TGTGCCAGCACCCTAGGGGGTTCGTACGAGCAGTACTTC | TRBJ2-7 | 13 | TRBV6-2/TRBV6-3 | NA | many
CASSLFLTGNPEAFF | TGTGCCAGCAGCTTATTTCTGACAGGCAACCCGGAAGCTTTCTTT | TRBJ1-1 | 15 | TRBV7-2 | NA | many
CASTDSVGNYGYTF | TGTGCCAGCACCGATTCGGTAGGAAACTATGGCTACACCTTC | TRBJ1-2 | 14 | TRBV12-3/TRBV12-4 | NA | many
CASSWGQGAANTGELFF | TGTGCCAGCAGCTGGGGACAGGGGGCCGCGAACACCGGGGAGCTGTTTTTT | TRBJ2-2 | 17 | TRBV5-5 | TRBD1 | NA
CTSSHPGTSGGVADTQYF | TGCACCAGCAGCCACCCCGGGACTAGCGGGGGGGTCGCAGATACGCAGTATTTT | TRBJ2-3 | 18 | TRBV1 | NA | many
CASSEAGSRTDTQYF | TGTGCCAGCAGTGAAGCGGGGAGTAGGACAGATACGCAGTATTTT | TRBJ2-3 | 15 | TRBV2 | NA | few
CASSLGQQQETQYF | TGCGCCAGCAGCTTGGGACAGCAACAAGAGACCCAGTACTTC | TRBJ2-5 | 14 | TRBV5-1 | NA | many
CASSQGRRSNYGYTF | TGCGCCAGCAGCCAGGGACGACGGTCTAACTATGGCTACACCTTC | TRBJ1-2 | 15 | TRBV4-3 | NA | NA
CASSLGYRGRTNEKLFF | TGTGCCAGCAGCTTAGGGTACAGGGGCCGGACTAATGAAAAACTGTTTTTT | TRBJ1-4 | 17 | TRBV7-8 | TRBD1 | NA
CASNDRATPTDTQYF | TGTGCCAGCAATGACCGTGCGACTCCCACAGATACGCAGTATTTT | TRBJ2-3 | 15 | TRBV28 | NA | many
CASSLASGGSGELFF | TGTGCCAGCAGTTTAGCTAGCGGGGGTAGCGGGGAGCTGTTTTTT | TRBJ2-2 | 15 | TRBV12-3/TRBV12-4 | TRBD2 | NA
CASGTIRGSYNEQFF | TGTGCCAGCGGCACTATCAGGGGCTCCTACAATGAGCAGTTCTTC | TRBJ2-1 | 15 | TRBV12-3/TRBV12-4 | NA | many
CASSLAARTGTRAKGYTF | TGTGCCAGCAGCTTAGCTGCCCGGACAGGGACCCGGGCAAAGGGCTACACCTTC | TRBJ1-2 | 18 | TRBV7-2 | TRBD1 | few
CASSPRTEELLGAFF | TGTGCCAGCAGCCCCAGGACAGAGGAGCTGCTCGGAGCTTTCTTT | TRBJ1-1 | 15 | TRBV5-5 | NA | many
CASSLGRGYGYTF | TGTGCCAGTAGCCTGGGACGGGGCTATGGCTACACCTTC | TRBJ1-2 | 13 | TRBV19 | NA | many
CASSSSPGGPKNIQYF | TGTGCCAGCAGTTCTTCCCCCGGGGGGCCCAAAAACATTCAGTACTTC | TRBJ2-4 | 16 | TRBV12-3/TRBV12-4 | NA | NA
CAWSVLEGGGEAFF | TGTGCCTGGAGTGTGCTTGAGGGGGGAGGAGAAGCTTTCTTT | TRBJ1-1 | 14 | TRBV30 | NA | NA
CASSLAVGKMETQYF | TGTGCCAGCAGCTTGGCCGTTGGGAAAATGGAGACCCAGTACTTC | TRBJ2-5 | 15 | TRBV5-6 | NA | many
CASSGGLGPYEQYF | TGTGCCAGCAGTGGGGGCCTGGGGCCCTACGAGCAGTACTTC | TRBJ2-7 | 14 | TRBV28 | NA | few
CSASGGLNQPQHF | TGCAGTGCTAGTGGTGGCCTTAATCAGCCCCAGCATTTT | TRBJ1-5 | 13 | TRBV20-1 | NA | many
CASSLGRTDGYTF | TGTGCCAGCAGCCTAGGGCGGACGGATGGCTACACCTTC | TRBJ1-2 | 13 | TRBV12-3/TRBV12-4 | NA | many
CASSEGVSYTDTQYF | TGTGCCAGCAGTGAAGGGGTCAGTTACACAGATACGCAGTATTTT | TRBJ2-3 | 15 | TRBV2 | NA | many
CASSLEGYQETQYF | TGTGCCAGCAGCTTGGAAGGGTACCAAGAGACCCAGTACTTC | TRBJ2-5 | 14 | TRBV5-5 | NA | NA
CASSLADRIYEQYF | TGCGCCAGCAGCTTGGCGGACAGAATTTACGAGCAGTACTTC | TRBJ2-7 | 14 | TRBV5-1 | NA | many